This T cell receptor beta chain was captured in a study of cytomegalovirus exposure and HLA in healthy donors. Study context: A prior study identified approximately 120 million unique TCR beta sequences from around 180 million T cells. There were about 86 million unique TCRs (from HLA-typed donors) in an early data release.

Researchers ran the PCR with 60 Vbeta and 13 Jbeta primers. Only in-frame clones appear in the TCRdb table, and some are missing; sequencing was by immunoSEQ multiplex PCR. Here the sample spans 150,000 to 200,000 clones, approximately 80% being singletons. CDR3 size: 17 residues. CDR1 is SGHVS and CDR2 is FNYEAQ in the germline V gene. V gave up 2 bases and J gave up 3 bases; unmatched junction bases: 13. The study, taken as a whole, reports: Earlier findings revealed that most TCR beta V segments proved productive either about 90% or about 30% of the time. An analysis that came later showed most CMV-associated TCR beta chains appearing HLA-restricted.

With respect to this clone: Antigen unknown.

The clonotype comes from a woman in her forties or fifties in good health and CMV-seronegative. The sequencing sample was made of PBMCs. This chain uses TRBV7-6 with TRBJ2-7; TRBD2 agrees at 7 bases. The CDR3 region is CASSLTAGRGWDYEQYF. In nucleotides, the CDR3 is TGTGCCAGCAGCTTAACGGCAGGGAGGGGTTGGGACTACGAGCAGTACTTC.